These T cell receptor beta chains were read from a single sample in a study of control samples from healthy donors and cancer patients. Profiling relied on immunoSEQ multiplex PCR, and the TCRdb table lists in-frame clones only, not all of them. The sample lists about 150,000 clones, roughly 93% occurring once. Sequencing was done on a sample of blood. These receptors all come from a man aged 18 to 29 in good health. Each CDR3 is given with its conserved first and last residue. The D gene is left open where the match is weak. Clone sizes are given selectively: once, few, many, or a class where the clone is expanded.

>TRBJ1-1|TRBV6-6|TRBD1|-
CASSYPTGGRTEAFF
TGTGCCAGCAGTTACCCGACAGGGGGTAGGACTGAAGCTTTCTTT
>TRBJ1-6|TRBV27|-|-
CASSLSGGNRNSPLHF
TGTGCCAGCAGTTTATCGGGGGGAAACCGAAATTCACCCCTCCACTTT
>TRBJ2-3|TRBV27|TRBD2|-
CASSLRLAGAIASTDTQYF
TGTGCCAGCAGTTTACGTCTAGCGGGAGCCATAGCTAGCACAGATACGCAGTATTTT
>TRBJ2-1|TRBV5-1|-|-
CASSLVRGEQFF
TGCGCCAGCAGCTTGGTACGGGGTGAGCAGTTCTTC
>TRBJ1-2|TRBV12-5|-|-
CASGFGTSSPYGYTF
TGTGCTAGTGGTTTTGGGACGAGCTCCCCCTATGGCTACACCTTC
>TRBJ1-1|TRBV14|-|-
CASSEAKNTEAFF
TGTGCCAGCAGCGAAGCAAAGAACACTGAAGCTTTCTTT
>TRBJ2-3|TRBV7-2|TRBD2|-
CASSVAGISTDTQYF
TGTGCCAGCAGCGTAGCGGGGATTAGCACAGATACGCAGTATTTT
>TRBJ2-2|TRBV5-4|TRBD1|-
CASSSGQGYNTGELFF
TGTGCCAGCAGCTCCGGACAGGGGTATAACACCGGGGAGCTGTTTTTT
>TRBJ1-2|TRBV9|-|-
CASSPRPTNYGYTF
TGTGCCAGCAGCCCCCGTCCCACTAACTATGGCTACACCTTC
>TRBJ2-7|TRBV5-5|TRBD1|-
CASSLKRGLVYEQYF
TGTGCCAGCAGCTTGAAAAGGGGGCTAGTATACGAGCAGTACTTC
>TRBJ1-1|TRBV9|-|-
CASSPHRTAYTEAFF
TGTGCCAGCAGCCCCCACCGGACAGCCTACACTGAAGCTTTCTTT
>TRBJ2-2|TRBV3-1/TRBV3-2|TRBD2|-
CASSQVARGAPGTGELFF
TGTGCCAGCAGCCAAGTGGCGCGGGGGGCCCCTGGCACCGGGGAGCTGTTTTTT
>TRBJ1-5|TRBV19|-|-
CASSTSRGPYSNQPQHF
TGTGCCAGTAGTACCTCCAGGGGTCCCTATAGCAATCAGCCCCAGCATTTT
>TRBJ1-2|TRBV27|-|-
CASSLIKGTDYGYTF
TGTGCCAGCAGTTTAATTAAGGGGACCGACTATGGCTACACCTTC
>TRBJ1-1|TRBV7-9|-|-
CASSFPQINTEAFF
TGTGCCAGCAGCTTCCCCCAGATTAACACTGAAGCTTTCTTT
>TRBJ1-5|TRBV7-9|-|-
CASSSNDYSNQPQHF
TGTGCCAGCAGCTCTAATGACTATAGCAATCAGCCCCAGCATTTT
>TRBJ2-7|TRBV10-1|-|-
CASAYDTAGTEQYF
TGCGCCAGCGCTTATGACACCGCCGGGACCGAGCAGTACTTC
>TRBJ1-2|TRBV2|-|-
CASSGVGYGYGYTF
TGTGCCAGCAGTGGAGTCGGATACGGCTATGGCTACACCTTC
>TRBJ1-1|TRBV27|TRBD1|-
CASSFDRAGTEAFF
TGTGCCAGCAGTTTCGACAGGGCGGGGACTGAAGCTTTCTTT
>TRBJ2-2|TRBV14|-|-
CASSQDRADTGELFF
TGTGCCAGCAGCCAAGACAGGGCGGACACCGGGGAGCTGTTTTTT
>TRBJ2-7|TRBV7-6|TRBD1|-
CASSLQGAAYEQYF
TGTGCCAGCAGCTTACAGGGGGCCGCCTACGAGCAGTACTTC
>TRBJ1-1|TRBV7-3|-|-
CASSSQSKPFTEAFF
TGTGCCAGCAGCTCCCAATCAAAGCCTTTCACTGAAGCTTTCTTT
>TRBJ2-7|TRBV4-1|-|-
CASSPGLVGYEQYF
TGCGCCAGCAGCCCAGGACTCGTAGGATACGAGCAGTACTTC
>TRBJ1-5|TRBV5-1|-|-
CASSLTGWAPNQPQHF
TGCGCCAGCAGCCTAACAGGGTGGGCCCCAAATCAGCCCCAGCATTTT
>TRBJ1-1|TRBV28|-|once
CASSLPAGEETEAFF
TGTGCCAGCAGTTTGCCTGCAGGAGAGGAGACTGAAGCTTTCTTT
>TRBJ1-6|TRBV3-1/TRBV3-2|-|-
CASSQDRPEAYNSPLHF
TGTGCCAGCAGCCAAGATAGGCCGGAGGCTTATAATTCACCCCTCCACTTT
>TRBJ1-1|TRBV28|TRBD1|-
CASSIPRRSRDRELSVPEAFF
TGTGCCAGCAGTATCCCCCGTCGTTCCCGGGACAGGGAGTTGTCCGTCCCTGAAGCTTTCTTT
>TRBJ1-5|TRBV12-3/TRBV12-4|-|-
CASRQGGHQPQHF
TGTGCCAGCAGACAAGGGGGGCATCAGCCCCAGCATTTT
>TRBJ2-7|TRBV7-2|-|-
CASSLAGGHTYEQYF
TGTGCCAGCAGCTTAGCGGGGGGGCACACCTACGAGCAGTACTTC
>TRBJ2-7|TRBV27|-|-
CASSKHPLAYEQYF
TGTGCCAGCAGTAAGCATCCCCTCGCCTACGAGCAGTACTTC
>TRBJ2-1|TRBV4-2|-|-
CASSQENMFEQFF
TGTGCCAGCAGCCAAGAAAATATGTTTGAGCAGTTCTTC
>TRBJ1-1|TRBV2|-|-
CASETGLGTEAFF
TGTGCCAGCGAAACAGGGCTGGGCACTGAAGCTTTCTTT
>TRBJ1-2|TRBV28|-|once
CASSLALSYGYTF
TGTGCCAGCAGTTTAGCCCTATCCTATGGCTACACCTTC
>TRBJ1-5|TRBV3-1/TRBV3-2|-|-
CASSQEGNGNQPQHF
TGTGCCAGCAGCCAAGAGGGAAATGGGAATCAGCCCCAGCATTTT
>TRBJ2-6|TRBV30|TRBD1|-
CAWGRDRGGTGANVLTF
TGTGCCTGGGGAAGGGACAGGGGGGGAACAGGGGCCAACGTCCTGACTTTC
>TRBJ2-1|TRBV27|-|-
CASSFTSSYNEQFF
TGTGCCAGCAGTTTTACGAGCTCCTACAATGAGCAGTTCTTC
>TRBJ1-1|TRBV12-3/TRBV12-4|-|-
CASSFWDIAEAFF
TGTGCCAGCAGTTTCTGGGATATCGCTGAAGCTTTCTTT
>TRBJ1-2|TRBV3-1/TRBV3-2|-|-
CASSQDVRVGGYTF
TGTGCCAGCAGCCAAGATGTAAGGGTAGGTGGCTACACCTTC
>TRBJ1-3|TRBV15|-|-
CATSREGRGNTIYF
TGTGCCACCAGCAGAGAGGGCAGGGGAAACACCATATATTTT
>TRBJ2-3|TRBV5-8|-|-
CASSLLGEGHTDTQYF
TGTGCCAGCAGCTTGTTGGGAGAGGGTCACACAGATACGCAGTATTTT
>TRBJ1-2|TRBV6-2/TRBV6-3|-|-
CAGSYHTATLYGYTF
TGTGCCGGCAGTTACCATACAGCGACCCTCTATGGCTACACCTTC
>TRBJ1-1|TRBV5-1|TRBD1|-
CASSLDRGGGTEAFF
TGCGCCAGCAGCTTAGACAGGGGAGGAGGCACTGAAGCTTTCTTT
>TRBJ1-2|TRBV15|-|once
CATSRDFTMGRGYTF
TGTGCCACCAGCAGAGATTTTACCATGGGTCGCGGCTACACCTTC
>TRBJ2-5|TRBV11-2|-|-
CASSLVSREETQYF
TGTGCCAGCAGCTTAGTATCTAGGGAAGAGACCCAGTACTTC
>TRBJ2-7|TRBV5-4|TRBD1|once
CASSATGISYEQYF
TGTGCCAGCAGCGCGACAGGGATTAGCTACGAGCAGTACTTC
>TRBJ1-5|TRBV5-8|-|-
CASSLFSNQPQHF
TGTGCCAGCAGCTTGTTCAGCAATCAGCCCCAGCATTTT
>TRBJ2-3|TRBV4-1|-|-
CASSQQGYTDTQYF
TGCGCCAGCAGCCAGCAGGGTTACACAGATACGCAGTATTTT
>TRBJ1-5|TRBV27|TRBD1|-
CASSLFGGQGNQPQHF
TGTGCCAGCAGTTTATTCGGAGGACAGGGTAATCAGCCCCAGCATTTT
>TRBJ1-1|TRBV5-6|TRBD1|-
CASTRTGLNTEAFF
TGTGCCAGCACCCGGACAGGGCTGAACACTGAAGCTTTCTTT
>TRBJ2-7|TRBV12-3/TRBV12-4|-|-
CASRGPHEQYF
TGTGCCAGCCGGGGGCCCCACGAGCAGTACTTC
>TRBJ2-7|TRBV6-4|-|-
CASSDSSGPEQYF
TGTGCCAGCAGTGACTCGAGTGGCCCCGAGCAGTACTTC
>TRBJ2-1|TRBV7-6|-|-
CASSLVWGVSSYNEQFF
TGTGCCAGCAGCTTAGTTTGGGGGGTGAGCTCCTACAATGAGCAGTTCTTC
>TRBJ2-7|TRBV6-1|-|-
CASSETLSSGQSYEQYF
TGTGCCAGCAGTGAGACTCTTTCGAGCGGGCAATCCTACGAGCAGTACTTC